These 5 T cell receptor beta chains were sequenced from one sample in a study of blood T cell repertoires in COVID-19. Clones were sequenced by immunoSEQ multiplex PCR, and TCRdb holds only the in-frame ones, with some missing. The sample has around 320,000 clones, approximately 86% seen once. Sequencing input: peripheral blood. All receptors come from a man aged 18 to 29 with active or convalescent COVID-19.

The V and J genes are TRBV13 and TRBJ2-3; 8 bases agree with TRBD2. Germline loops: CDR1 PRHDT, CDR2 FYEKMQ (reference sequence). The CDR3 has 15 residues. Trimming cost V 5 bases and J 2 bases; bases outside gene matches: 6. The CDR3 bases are TGTGCCAGCAGCGGAAGGACTAGCCTCACAGATACGCAGTATTTT. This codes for CASSGRTSLTDTQYF.

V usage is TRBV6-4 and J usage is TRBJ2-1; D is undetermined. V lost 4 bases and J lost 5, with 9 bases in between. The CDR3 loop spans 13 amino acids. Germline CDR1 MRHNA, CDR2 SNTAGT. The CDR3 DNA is TGTGCCAGCAGTGTTCAGGCGAACAATGAGCAGTTCTTC. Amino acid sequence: CASSVQANNEQFF.

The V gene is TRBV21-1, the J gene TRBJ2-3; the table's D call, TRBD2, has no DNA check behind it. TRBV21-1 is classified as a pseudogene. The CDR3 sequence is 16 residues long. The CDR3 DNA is TGTGCCAGCACCCAAAACCGGGCGGGGGGTGTGGATACGCAGTATTTT. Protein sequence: CASTQNRAGGVDTQYF.

The CDR3 spells CASSYRDFDVEAFF. DNA for the CDR3: TGTGCCAGCAGTTACCGGGACTTCGACGTGGAAGCTTTCTTT. The chain joins TRBV28 to TRBJ1-1; D is possibly TRBD1 (5 bases). Germline CDR1 reads MDHEN; CDR2 reads SYDVKM. Between the trimmed V and J ends, which lost 4 bases and 8 bases, there was a span of 17 bases. The CDR3 loop spans 14 amino acids.

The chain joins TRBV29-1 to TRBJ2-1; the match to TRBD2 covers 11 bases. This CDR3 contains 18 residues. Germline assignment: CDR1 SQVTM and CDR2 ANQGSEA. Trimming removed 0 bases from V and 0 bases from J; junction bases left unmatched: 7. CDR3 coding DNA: TGCAGCGTTGAAGATCTAGCGGGAGGTTATAGCTCCTACAATGAGCAGTTCTTC. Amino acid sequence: CSVEDLAGGYSSYNEQFF.